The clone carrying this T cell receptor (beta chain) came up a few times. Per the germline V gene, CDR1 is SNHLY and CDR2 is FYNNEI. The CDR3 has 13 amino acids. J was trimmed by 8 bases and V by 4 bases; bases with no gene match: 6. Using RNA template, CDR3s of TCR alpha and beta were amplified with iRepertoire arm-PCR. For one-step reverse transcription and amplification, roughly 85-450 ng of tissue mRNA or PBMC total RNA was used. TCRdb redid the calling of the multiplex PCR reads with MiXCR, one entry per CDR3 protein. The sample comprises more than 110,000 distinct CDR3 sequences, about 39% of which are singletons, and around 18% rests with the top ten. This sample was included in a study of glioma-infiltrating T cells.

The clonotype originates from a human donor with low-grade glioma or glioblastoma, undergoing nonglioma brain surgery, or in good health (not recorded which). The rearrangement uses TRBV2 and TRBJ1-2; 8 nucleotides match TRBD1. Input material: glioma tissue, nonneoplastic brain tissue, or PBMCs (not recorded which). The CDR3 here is CASSGTGTDGYTF. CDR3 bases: TGTGCCAGCAGTGGGACAGGGACGGACGGCTACACCTTC.